This passage covers 25 T cell receptor beta chains from one sample sequenced in a study of human T cells and chemical hapten exposure (dated by TCRdb to the early 2020s). The library was made by RACE. The data were produced on a NextSeq 500. TCRdb reprocessing: public reads trimmed at Q25 with fastp, clones called with MiXCR, in-frame beta chains kept. Here each entry gathers all rows of one CDR3 protein and keeps the most common genes and DNA. This sample has tens of thousands of distinct CDR3 sequences in its table, and approximately 10% of those were observed once. Together, the top ten hold around 1.1% of the sample. The sample's time point label, decoded: patch test 3, about 24 weeks after DPC sensitization. What the treatment or condition label conveys for this sample: therapeutic diphenylcyclopropenone sensitization with weekly scalp DPC. The sample was whole blood, taken in connection with sensitization to the hapten diphenylcyclopropenone (DPC). Source of these receptors: a woman aged 25 to 39 with alopecia areata. Some clones in this sample may be carry-over from other donors' samples.

This clonotype was counted at least ten times. V gene TRBV7-9 combines with J gene TRBJ1-1; tentatively, D is TRBD1 (6 bases). Trimming cost V 0 bases and J 4 bases, with 12 bases left between them. Germline CDR1 reads SEHNR; CDR2 reads FQNEAQ (reference sequence). This CDR3 spans 15 amino acids. CDR3 protein: CASSLAGARGTEAFF. DNA of the CDR3: TGTGCCAGCAGCTTAGCGGGGGCGCGGGGCACTGAAGCTTTCTTT.

This clonotype has more than one count but fewer than ten. The chain carries TRBV6-2 or TRBV6-3 and TRBJ2-3; 11 positions agree with TRBD2. Looked up from germline, CDR1 is MNHEY and CDR2 is SVGEGT. The CDR3 has 14 amino acids. V trimming: 4 bases; J trimming: 6 bases; junction bases outside the gene matches: 3. The CDR3 bases are TGTGCCAGCAGTTCGACTAGCGGGAAGGATACGCAGTATTTT. Encoded protein: CASSSTSGKDTQYF.

The chain joins TRBV13 to TRBJ2-1, with TRBD1 matching 11 bases. From germline, CDR1 is PRHDT and CDR2 FYEKMQ (reference sequence). After removal of 5 bases from V and 8 bases from J, the junction contained 5 bases not matched to a gene. The CDR3 covers 14 residues. This chain's CDR3 is CASSTGQGAYEQFF. CDR3 DNA: TGTGCCAGCAGCACTGGACAGGGGGCCTATGAGCAGTTCTTC.

This clonotype was seen a few times. The V call is TRBV6-5, the J call TRBJ2-2; 8 bases align to TRBD1. With 0 bases clipped from V and 0 bases from J, the junction kept 21 bases outside the gene matches. Germline V gene lookup returns CDR1 MNHEY and CDR2 SVGAGI. The CDR3 covers 23 residues. CDR3 nucleotides: TGTGCCAGCAGTTACTCGTGGGCAGGGGGCCTCCACTCCGTTACCGCGAACACCGGGGAGCTGTTTTTT. This codes for CASSYSWAGGLHSVTANTGELFF.

CDR3 region: CASGLVHAGEQFF. The CDR3 region has the DNA TGTGCTAGTGGTTTGGTACATGCAGGGGAGCAGTTCTTC. The chain recombines TRBV12-5 with TRBJ2-1; D might be TRBD1 (5 bases). Deletions cut 0 bases from V and 10 bases from J, with 10 bases between. The CDR3 extends over 13 amino acids. Germline V gives CDR1 LGHNT, CDR2 FRNRAP.

This clonotype was counted ten times or more. The rearrangement joins TRBV12-2 to TRBJ1-1. TRBV12-2 is listed as a pseudogene. This CDR3 spans 14 amino acids. CDR3 loop: CASRPDGWDTEAFF. Written as DNA, the CDR3 is TGTGCAAGTCGCCCGGACGGGTGGGACACTGAAGCTTTCTTT.

This clonotype has at least ten counts. In nucleotides, the CDR3 is TGTGCCAGCAGCTTAGCGTTTACCGGGAACTACGAGCAGTACTTC. Translated, it gives CASSLAFTGNYEQYF. The chain uses TRBV7-2 and TRBJ2-7; weak D call: TRBD2 (5 bases). This CDR3 region has 15 residues. Trimming removed 0 bases from V and 3 bases from J, with 12 bases in between. Germline assignment: CDR1 SGHTA and CDR2 FQGNSA.

This sequence joins TRBV7-9 and TRBJ2-7; TRBD2 matches at 7 bases. The germline gives CDR1 SEHNR, CDR2 FQNEAQ (reference sequence). The CDR3 is 14 residues long. V was clipped by 5 bases and J by 0 bases; unmatched bases: 4. The CDR3 DNA follows: TGTGCCAGCAGCCATAGCGGGTCCTCCTACGAGCAGTACTTC. This codes for CASSHSGSSYEQYF.

This clonotype occurred many times. The chain couples TRBV11-2 to TRBJ1-2; no clear D gene. From germline, CDR1 is SGHAT and CDR2 FQNNGV. Trimming removed 4 bases from V and 2 bases from J, with 14 bases in between. The CDR3 spans 15 residues. The CDR3 DNA reads as TGTGCCAGCAGCTCAACCGTCGGTTGGAACTATGGCTACACCTTC. Translated: CASSSTVGWNYGYTF.

Note on this clonotype: A read error may be the cause here, since a much bigger clone is one base away. The J gene is TRBJ2-3, the V gene TRBV25-1, with D hard to call. CDR1 is MGHDK and CDR2 is SYGVNS in the germline V gene. The CDR3 covers 17 residues. Written as DNA, the CDR3 is TGTGTCAGCAGTGGAAAGAGACCGGCTGGTAGCACAGATACGCAGTATTTT. Translated, it gives CVSSGKRPAGSTDTQYF.

This clonotype was detected many times. The chain recombines TRBV20-1 with TRBJ1-4; the D gene is possibly TRBD1 (5 bases). The germline V gene encodes CDR1 DFQATT and CDR2 SNEGSKA (reference sequence). Trimming removed 3 bases from V and 7 bases from J, with 9 bases in between. The CDR3 sequence is 12 residues long. The CDR3 loop reads CSASRAGEKLFF. As DNA, the CDR3 is TGCAGTGCTAGCAGGGCAGGTGAAAAACTGTTTTTT.

This clonotype was recorded a few times. V is TRBV15 and J is TRBJ2-7; D might be TRBD1 (6 bases). The CDR3 has 15 residues. The V end was cut by 5 bases, the J end by 5 bases, with 19 bases between. Germline V gene data show CDR1 as LNHNV and CDR2 as YYDKDF (reference sequence). The CDR3 protein is CATSGGHLFDHEQYV. In nucleotides, the CDR3 is TGTGCCACCAGCGGGGGACACCTCTTTGATCACGAGCAGTACGTC.

In this sample, this clonotype turned up many times. The rearrangement uses TRBV4-1 and TRBJ2-4, with a possible D match to TRBD2 (7 bases). Germline CDR1 and CDR2: MGHRA and YSYEKL. Between the trimmed V and J ends, which lost 0 bases and 3 bases, there was a span of 18 bases. The CDR3 runs 18 residues. The CDR3 is CASSQEGGGVKVKNIQYF. The CDR3 region has the DNA TGCGCCAGCAGCCAAGAAGGGGGGGGAGTAAAAGTCAAAAACATTCAGTACTTC.

This clonotype was observed a few times. V is TRBV9 and J is TRBJ1-2; D might be TRBD1 (5 bases). Germline V gene lookup returns CDR1 SGDLS and CDR2 YYNGEE. The CDR3 has 15 residues. Trimming shortened V by 2 bases and J by 10 bases, and 21 bases separated the two germline ends. This CDR3 reads CASSVTEVVSSSYTF. Here the CDR3 DNA reads TGTGCCAGCAGCGTGACAGAGGTGGTATCTTCGTCCTACACCTTC.

This clonotype was detected only a few times. The V and J genes are TRBV12-3 or TRBV12-4 and TRBJ2-1; 10 nucleotides match TRBD1. The V and J ends lost 5 bases and 4 bases, in that order; junction bases with no gene match: 8. The CDR3 has 16 amino acids. The CDR3 coding sequence is TGTGCCAGCAGTCCCTCCGGGACAGGGGTATACAATGAGCAGTTCTTC. Its translation: CASSPSGTGVYNEQFF.

This clonotype was observed many times. The genes are TRBV18 and TRBJ1-2; 9 bases fit TRBD1. Per germline, CDR1 KGHSH and CDR2 LQKENI. Trimming cost V 5 bases and J 3 bases; bases outside gene matches: 4. CDR3 size: 14 residues. The CDR3 loop reads CASSNTGGYYGYTF. CDR3 nucleotides: TGTGCCAGCTCAAACACAGGGGGCTACTATGGCTACACCTTC.

Only a few counts were recorded for this clonotype. The rearrangement joins TRBV29-1 to TRBJ2-3; possible D gene TRBD2, 5 bases. This CDR3 contains 13 residues. V gave up 7 bases and J gave up 0 bases, with 11 bases separating them. Germline CDR1 and CDR2: SQVTM and ANQGSEA. The CDR3 coding sequence is TGCAGCGCCAAGACTACTAGCACAGATACGCAGTATTTT. Translating gives CSAKTTSTDTQYF.

This clonotype was found many times. The V call is TRBV28, the J call TRBJ2-7; 15 bases are shared with TRBD2. V lost 2 bases, J lost 0 bases, and 8 bases stayed unmatched. CDR3 length: 19 residues. Germline loops: CDR1 MDHEN, CDR2 SYDVKM. The CDR3 region is CASSLRPGLAGGFSYEQYF. The CDR3 DNA sequence: TGTGCCAGCAGTTTAAGACCGGGACTAGCGGGAGGATTCTCCTACGAGCAGTACTTC.

In its sample, this clonotype was seen a few times. The CDR3 loop reads CASSFGRVGKLFF. The CDR3 DNA sequence: TGTGCCAGCAGTTTCGGGAGGGTCGGAAAACTGTTTTTT. The chain recombines TRBV12-3 or TRBV12-4 with TRBJ1-4, with D unresolved. V gave up 3 bases and J gave up 10 bases, with 12 bases separating them. There are 13 residues in the CDR3.

This clonotype was seen a few times. The chain employs TRBV10-2 and TRBJ2-5; perhaps TRBD2 as D (5 bases). CDR1 is WSHSY and CDR2 is SAAADI in the germline V gene. The CDR3 has 14 amino acids. The V and J ends lost 6 bases and 2 bases respectively, with 13 bases between them. CDR3 in DNA: TGCGCCAGCAGGCAGAGAGGGCAGCAAGAGACCCAGTACTTC. Translated, it gives CASRQRGQQETQYF.

This rearrangement joins TRBV28 to TRBJ2-2; the D gene is possibly TRBD2 (5 bases). The CDR3 covers 14 residues. Germline V gives CDR1 MDHEN, CDR2 SYDVKM. The ends were cut back, 8 bases at V and 2 bases at J, with 12 bases in the middle. The DNA for the CDR3 is TGTGCCAGCTGCCGAGGGTTTAACACCGGGGAGCTGTTTTTT. Its protein is CASCRGFNTGELFF.

This clonotype has at least ten counts. The chain links TRBV7-2 to TRBJ2-3; D not resolved. Between the trimmed V and J ends, which lost 3 bases and 5 bases, there was a span of 15 bases. The CDR3 loop spans 15 amino acids. Per germline, CDR1 SGHTA and CDR2 FQGNSA. The CDR3 protein is CASSFAAGIRDTQYF. CDR3 DNA: TGTGCCAGCAGCTTCGCAGCCGGAATCCGAGATACGCAGTATTTT.

This clonotype was counted at least ten times. The chain recombines TRBV28 with TRBJ1-5; weak D call: TRBD1 (5 bases). Germline-derived CDR1 and CDR2 are MDHEN and SYDVKM. V lost 3 bases to trimming and J lost 1 base, with 16 bases between them. The CDR3 is made up of 17 amino acids. CDR3 sequence reads: CASSFPRGEGSNQPQHF. CDR3 nucleotide sequence: TGTGCCAGCAGTTTCCCACGGGGGGAAGGAAGCAATCAGCCCCAGCATTTT.

This clonotype showed up many times. This chain links TRBV28 with TRBJ2-3, with D hard to call. Germline CDR1 is MDHEN and CDR2 is SYDVKM. The CDR3 has 13 residues. V shed 2 bases and J shed 4 bases, with 7 bases lying between them. Written as DNA, the CDR3 is TGTGCCAGCAGTTTAAGCCCCCCAGATACGCAGTATTTT. It is translated as CASSLSPPDTQYF.

This clonotype was seen ten or more times. V and J are TRBV7-2 and TRBJ2-6; no firm D call. Germline V lookup: CDR1 SGHTA, CDR2 FQGNSA. This CDR3 spans 15 amino acids. The V end lost 3 bases, the J end lost 2 bases, and 8 bases lay between the germline ends. CDR3 nucleotides: TGTGCCAGCAGCTTCCCACAGCCTGGGGCCAACGTCCTGACTTTC. As protein: CASSFPQPGANVLTF.